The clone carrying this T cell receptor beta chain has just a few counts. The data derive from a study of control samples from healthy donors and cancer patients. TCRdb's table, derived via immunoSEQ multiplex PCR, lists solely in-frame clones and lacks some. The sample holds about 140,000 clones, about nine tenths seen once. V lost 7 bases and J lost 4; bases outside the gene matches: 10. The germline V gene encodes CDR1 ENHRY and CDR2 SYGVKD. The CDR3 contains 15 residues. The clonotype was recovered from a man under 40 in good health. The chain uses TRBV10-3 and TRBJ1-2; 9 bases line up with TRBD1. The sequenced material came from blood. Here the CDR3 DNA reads TGTGCCATCATGGGGGGGGACAGGGACGGCTATGGCTACACCTTC. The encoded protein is CAIMGGDRDGYGYTF.